This entry lists 19 T cell receptor beta chains sequenced from one sample in a study of cytomegalovirus exposure and HLA in healthy donors. This PCR relied on a set of 60 Vbeta primers and 13 Jbeta primers. Sequencing used immunoSEQ multiplex PCR; TCRdb keeps in-frame clones, though not all of them. Its clone listing holds over 200,000 clones. Sequenced sample: PBMCs. These receptors came from a young woman in good health and CMV-seropositive.

The rearrangement joins TRBV9 to TRBJ2-1; 14 nucleotides agree with TRBD2. Germline V gives CDR1 SGDLS, CDR2 YYNGEE. The V gene end was trimmed by 4 bases and the J gene end by 9 bases; junction bases not matched to a gene: 15. This CDR3 is built from 18 residues. This CDR3 reads CASSLEQTGTSGSIEQFF. CDR3 nucleotide sequence: TGTGCCAGCAGCCTAGAACAAACCGGGACTAGCGGGAGCATTGAGCAGTTCTTC.

The V and J genes are TRBV6-6 and TRBJ1-2; tentative D call: TRBD1 (5 bases). From germline, CDR1 is MNHNY and CDR2 SVGAGI (reference sequence). The CDR3 contains 14 residues. Trimming stripped 0 bases from V and 3 bases from J, with 8 bases between. CDR3 DNA sequence: TGTGCCAGCAGTTACTCGCGGGGCGACTATGGCTACACCTTC. It translates to CASSYSRGDYGYTF.

The gene calls are TRBV5-1 and TRBJ2-7; D perhaps matches TRBD2 (6 bases). V lost 0 bases and J lost 1, with 11 bases in between. The CDR3 is made up of 15 amino acids. Germline lookup yields CDR1 SGHRS and CDR2 YFSETQ. The CDR3 sequence: CASSLGIAESYEQYF. The CDR3 region has the DNA TGCGCCAGCAGCTTGGGGATAGCGGAATCCTACGAGCAGTACTTC.

The chain combines TRBV4-2 with TRBJ2-3; 8 nucleotides match TRBD2. The CDR3 loop spans 15 amino acids. Germline V gene lookup returns CDR1 LGHNA and CDR2 YNFKEQ. V lost 0 bases to trimming and J lost 4 bases; unmatched junction nucleotides: 3. The CDR3 spells CASSQDTGGPDTQYF. The CDR3 DNA reads TGTGCCAGCAGCCAAGATACGGGGGGGCCAGATACGCAGTATTTT.

The V and J genes are TRBV7-8 and TRBJ1-1; 7 bases align to TRBD1. Trimming removed 5 bases from V and 7 bases from J; junction bases left unmatched: 16. The CDR3 length is 16 residues. Germline values: CDR1 SGHVS, CDR2 FQNEAQ. CDR3 sequence (DNA): TGTGCCAGCAGCAGAAGGTTACAGGGGCGGGGTGGTGAAGCTTTCTTT. Translating gives CASSRRLQGRGGEAFF.

The CDR3: CASGRRGLADTEAFF. In nucleotides, the CDR3 is TGTGCCAGCGGCCGCAGGGGGCTGGCTGACACTGAAGCTTTCTTT. The chain joins TRBV7-8 to TRBJ1-1; TRBD1 agrees at 8 bases. V lost 8 bases, J lost 3 bases, and 11 bases stayed unmatched. CDR1 is SGHVS and CDR2 is FQNEAQ in the germline V gene. The CDR3 has 15 residues. The full variable domain, its missing parts supplied by reference TRBV7-8 and TRBJ1-1, is GAGVSQSPRYKVAKRGQDVALRCDPISGHVSLFWYQQALGQGPEFLTYFQNEAQLDKSGLPSDRFFAERPEGSVSTLKIQRTQQEDSAVYLCASGRRGLADTEAFFGQGTRLTVV.

The rearrangement uses TRBV2 and TRBJ2-7, with 9 bases fitting TRBD1. V shed 6 bases and J 3 bases; nucleotides not matched to a gene: 6. The CDR3 is 14 residues long. Germline loops: CDR1 SNHLY, CDR2 FYNNEI. The CDR3 sequence is CASRPGQGIYEQYF. CDR3 coding DNA: TGTGCCAGCAGGCCGGGACAGGGAATCTACGAGCAGTACTTC.

The chain has TRBV7-2 and TRBJ1-2, with 11 bases fitting TRBD1. The length of the CDR3 is 17 residues. The germline V gene has CDR1 SGHTA and CDR2 FQGNSA. J lost 5 bases, V lost 0 bases, and 8 bases had no gene match. The CDR3 protein is CASSLAPSGTGGYGYTF. As DNA, the CDR3 is TGTGCCAGCAGCTTAGCGCCTTCAGGGACAGGGGGATATGGCTACACCTTC.

The chain combines TRBV19 with TRBJ2-1; D unclear. This CDR3 spans 12 amino acids. The germline V gene encodes CDR1 LNHDA and CDR2 SQIVND (reference sequence). The ends were cut back, 9 bases at V and 7 bases at J, with 13 bases in the middle. The CDR3 is CASRAIANEQFF. DNA of the CDR3: TGTGCCAGCAGAGCCATAGCTAATGAGCAGTTCTTC.

V gene TRBV13 combines with J gene TRBJ2-7, with a weak D call TRBD2 (6 bases). Germline V lookup: CDR1 PRHDT, CDR2 FYEKMQ (reference sequence). V was shortened by 4 bases and J by 2 bases, with 21 bases between the two germline ends. CDR3 length: 17 residues. The CDR3 loop reads CASSSGEAGRMAYEQYF. CDR3 coding DNA: TGTGCCAGCAGCTCGGGGGAGGCGGGCCGAATGGCCTACGAGCAGTACTTC.

The chain recombines TRBV6-6 with TRBJ2-3; 7 bases are a match to TRBD2. The CDR3 runs to 14 residues. J lost 4 bases, V lost 8 bases, and 9 bases had no gene match. Germline V gives CDR1 MNHNY, CDR2 SVGAGI (reference sequence). The CDR3 DNA follows: TGTGCCAGCCTAAGGGGAGGGAGAGCAGATACGCAGTATTTT. Translating gives CASLRGGRADTQYF.

CDR3 sequence (DNA): TGTGCCAGCAGCTTGGCCTCGTATAGTGAGCAGTTCTTC. It is translated as CASSLASYSEQFF. V and J are TRBV5-8 and TRBJ2-1; no reliable D call. Germline-derived CDR1 and CDR2 are SGHTS and YDEGEE. The length of the CDR3 is 13 residues. V was cut by 0 bases and J by 9 bases, with 10 bases left in between.

The chain links TRBV14 to TRBJ2-3; no definite D call. There are 15 residues in the CDR3. The V end lost 3 bases, the J end lost 5 bases, and 15 bases lay between the germline ends. Germline values: CDR1 SGHDN, CDR2 FVKESK. CDR3 sequence reads: CASSHRSPRVDTQYF. The CDR3 DNA is TGTGCCAGCAGCCATAGGAGCCCCCGCGTAGATACGCAGTATTTT.

The gene calls are TRBV7-9 and TRBJ2-3; tentatively, D is TRBD1 (5 bases). With 5 bases removed from V and 2 bases from J, the gap between germline ends came to 11 bases. This CDR3 has 14 amino acids. CDR1 SEHNR and CDR2 FQNEAQ come from the germline V gene (reference sequence). The CDR3, as DNA: TGTGCCAGCAGCCGGTCAGGGATCACAGATACGCAGTATTTT. Its translation is CASSRSGITDTQYF.

This chain links TRBV18 with TRBJ2-2; tentatively, D is TRBD1 (5 bases). The DNA end is more similar to TRBJ1-3, so the J call may be wrong. Per germline, CDR1 KGHSH and CDR2 LQKENI. The CDR3 runs 16 residues. This CDR3 reads CASSPGAGNSGNTIYF. DNA of the CDR3: TGTGCCAGCTCACCAGGGGCAGGGAACTCTGGAAACACCATATATTTT.

The chain couples TRBV14 to TRBJ2-3; possibly TRBD2 for D (6 bases). CDR1 is SGHDN and CDR2 is FVKESK in the germline V gene. V lost 4 bases and J 1 base, leaving 12 bases between the germline ends. The CDR3 loop spans 15 amino acids. The CDR3 loop reads CASSRWRGGTDTQYF. The CDR3 coding sequence is TGTGCCAGCAGCCGGTGGAGGGGAGGCACAGATACGCAGTATTTT.

The chain couples TRBV7-6 to TRBJ1-1, with TRBD1 identical over 7 bases. The V gene's germline CDR1 is SGHVS and CDR2 FNYEAQ. J gave up 3 bases and V 5 bases, and 0 bases lay outside the gene matches. The CDR3 is made up of 12 amino acids. CDR3 region: CASSQGDTEAFF. The CDR3 bases are TGTGCCAGCAGCCAGGGGGACACTGAAGCTTTCTTT. Drawing the rest from reference TRBV7-6 and TRBJ1-1, the complete variable domain is GAGVSQSPRYKVTKRGQDVALRCDPISGHVSLYWYRQALGQGPEFLTYFNYEAQQDKSGLPNDRFSAERPEGSISTLTIQRTEQRDSAMYRCASSQGDTEAFFGQGTRLTVV.

V gene TRBV6-5 combines with J gene TRBJ2-7, with a tentative D call TRBD2 (6 bases). The CDR3 contains 15 residues. Per germline, CDR1 MNHEY and CDR2 SVGAGI. Trimming left V 5 bases short and J 3 bases short, with 17 bases between. This CDR3 is CASSPRLGGYYEQYF. The DNA for the CDR3 is TGTGCCAGCAGTCCGCGACTAGGAGGTTACTACGAGCAGTACTTC.

The rearrangement joins TRBV7-2 to TRBJ2-7, with TRBD1 as a possible D gene (5 bases). With 0 bases removed from V and 2 bases from J, the gap between germline ends came to 8 bases. The length of the CDR3 is 14 residues. In germline, CDR1 is SGHTA, CDR2 FQGNSA. Here the CDR3 reads CASSLAGVAYEQYF. The CDR3, as DNA: TGTGCCAGCAGCTTAGCAGGGGTAGCCTACGAGCAGTACTTC.